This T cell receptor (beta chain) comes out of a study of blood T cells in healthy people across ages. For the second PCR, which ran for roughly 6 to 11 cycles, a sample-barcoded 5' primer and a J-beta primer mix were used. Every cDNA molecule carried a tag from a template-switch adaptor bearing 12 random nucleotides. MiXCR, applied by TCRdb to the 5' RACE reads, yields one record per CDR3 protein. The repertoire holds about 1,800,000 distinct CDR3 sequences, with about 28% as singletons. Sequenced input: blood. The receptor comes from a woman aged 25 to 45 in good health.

CDR3 in DNA: TGTGCCAGCAGCTTAGCAAGGACATTCTCTGAAGCTTTCTTT. Translating gives CASSLARTFSEAFF. The V gene is TRBV11-2, the J gene TRBJ1-1, with D perhaps TRBD1 (5 bases). Germline V gives CDR1 SGHAT, CDR2 FQNNGV. This CDR3 is built from 14 residues. Trimming took 1 base from V and 6 from J, leaving 12 bases between them.